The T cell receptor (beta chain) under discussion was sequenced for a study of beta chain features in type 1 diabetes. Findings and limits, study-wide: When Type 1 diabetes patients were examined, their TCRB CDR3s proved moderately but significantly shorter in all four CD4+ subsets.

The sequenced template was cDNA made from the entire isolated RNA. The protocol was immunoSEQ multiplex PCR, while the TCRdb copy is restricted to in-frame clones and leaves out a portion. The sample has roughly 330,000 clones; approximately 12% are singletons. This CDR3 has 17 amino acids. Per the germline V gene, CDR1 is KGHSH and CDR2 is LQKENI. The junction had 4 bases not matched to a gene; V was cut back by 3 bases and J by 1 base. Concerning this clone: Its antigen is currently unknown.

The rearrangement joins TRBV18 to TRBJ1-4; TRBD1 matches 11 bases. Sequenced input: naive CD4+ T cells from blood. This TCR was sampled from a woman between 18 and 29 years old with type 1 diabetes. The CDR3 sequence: CASSPPGTGGTNEKLFF. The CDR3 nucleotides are TGTGCCAGCTCACCTCCCGGGACAGGGGGAACTAATGAAAAACTGTTTTTT. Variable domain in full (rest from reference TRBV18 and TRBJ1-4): NAGVMQNPRHLVRRRGQEARLRCSPMKGHSHVYWYRQLPEEGLKFMVYLQKENIIDESGMPKERFSAEFPKEGPSILRIQQVVRGDSAAYFCASSPPGTGGTNEKLFFGSGTQLSVL.